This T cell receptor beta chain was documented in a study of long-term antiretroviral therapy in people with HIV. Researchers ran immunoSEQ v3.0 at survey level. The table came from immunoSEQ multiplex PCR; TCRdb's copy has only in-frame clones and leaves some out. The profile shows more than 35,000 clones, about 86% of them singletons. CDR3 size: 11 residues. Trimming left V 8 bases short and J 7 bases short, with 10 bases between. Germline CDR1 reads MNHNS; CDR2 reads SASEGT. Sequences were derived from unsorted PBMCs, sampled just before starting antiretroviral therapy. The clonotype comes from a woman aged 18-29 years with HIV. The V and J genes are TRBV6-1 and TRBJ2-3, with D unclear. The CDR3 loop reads CASGLIYTQYF. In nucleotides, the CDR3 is TGTGCCAGCGGGCTAATCTATACGCAGTATTTT.